The next 2 T cell receptor beta chains were all read from a single sample in a study of technical replicates of blood from a few donors. Here immunoSEQ multiplex PCR was the method, and the copy in TCRdb shows in-frame clones only, minus some. The table shows under 85,000 clones, with 93% occurring only once. Sequencing input: T cells isolated from PBMCs. The source is a human donor in good health.

The chain employs TRBV7-8 and TRBJ1-2; TRBD1 matches at 9 bases. CDR3 size: 14 residues. V was pared by 1 base and J by 4 bases, with 1 base of the junction left unmatched. Germline lookup yields CDR1 SGHVS and CDR2 FQNEAQ. The CDR3 DNA sequence: TGTGCCAGCAGCTTAGAGACAGGGGGCTATGGCTACACCTTC. Protein sequence: CASSLETGGYGYTF.

The rearrangement uses TRBV27 and TRBJ2-1, with 9 nucleotides matching TRBD2. Looked up from germline, CDR1 is MNHEY and CDR2 is SMNVEV (reference sequence). The CDR3 totals 14 residues. J gave up 15 bases and V 5 bases, and 14 bases lay outside the gene matches. In nucleotides, the CDR3 is TGTGCCAGCAGTCAGACCCCTCTAGCGGGGTTGGTGTTCTTC. Translating gives CASSQTPLAGLVFF.